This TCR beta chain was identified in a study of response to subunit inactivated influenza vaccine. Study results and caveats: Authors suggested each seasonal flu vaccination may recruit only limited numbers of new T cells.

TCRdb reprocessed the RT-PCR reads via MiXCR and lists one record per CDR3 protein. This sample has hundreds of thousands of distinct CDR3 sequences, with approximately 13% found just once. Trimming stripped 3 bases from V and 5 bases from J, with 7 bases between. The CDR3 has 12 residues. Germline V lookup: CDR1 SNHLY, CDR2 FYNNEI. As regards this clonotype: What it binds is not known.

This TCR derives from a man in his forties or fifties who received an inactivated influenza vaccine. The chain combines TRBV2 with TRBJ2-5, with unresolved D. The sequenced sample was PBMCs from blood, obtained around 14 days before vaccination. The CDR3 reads CASSESRETQYF. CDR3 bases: TGTGCCAGCAGTGAGTCCCGGGAGACCCAGTACTTC.